Each of the 6 T cell receptor beta chains below was sequenced from the same sample in a study of low-dose radiotherapy and immunotherapy resistance in tumors. With TRAV- and TRBV-specific primers, first-strand cDNA was made, covering the alpha and beta chains. For amplifying TCRs, the PCR ran for around 20 cycles with Phusion, which was used together with a constant-region primer and the adapter on the V primers. TCRdb re-called the reads through MiXCR, storing one row per CDR3 protein. This sample yields 65,000 to 95,000 distinct CDR3 sequences, of which 15% to 20% are seen a single time; less than 1.5% belongs to the top ten. Time point reported: after trial treatment. Sample treatment: LDRT plus nivolumab, ipilimumab, low-dose cyclophosphamide and aspirin (RACIN trial). Specimen: PBMCs, collected after low-dose radiotherapy plus immunotherapy. These receptors all stem from a male donor with prostate cancer.

This clonotype was counted ten times or more. V and J are TRBV6-6 and TRBJ2-1; 9 nucleotides line up with TRBD1. The CDR3 spans 15 residues. Germline trimming cut 6 bases from V and 4 bases from J; bases unmatched to any gene: 7. Germline V gene sequence: CDR1 MNHNY, CDR2 SVGAGI (reference sequence). In DNA, the CDR3 is TGTGCCAGCAGCGAACCGGGACAGGGATACAATGAGCAGTTCTTC. Its protein product is CASSEPGQGYNEQFF.

This clonotype was recorded many times. V and J are TRBV6-2 or TRBV6-3 and TRBJ2-1; TRBD2 matches at 7 bases. Trimming removed 7 bases from V and 3 bases from J; junction bases left unmatched: 6. The germline V gene has CDR1 MNHEY and CDR2 SVGEGT. The length of the CDR3 is 14 residues. The CDR3 reads CASNGGGFYNEQFF. DNA of the CDR3: TGTGCCAGCAATGGGGGGGGGTTCTACAATGAGCAGTTCTTC.

This sequence joins TRBV27 and TRBJ1-2; 9 bases agree with TRBD1. J gave up 7 bases and V 6 bases, and 9 bases lay outside the gene matches. Germline CDR1 is MNHEY and CDR2 is SMNVEV (reference sequence). The CDR3 consists of 14 residues. The CDR3 sequence is CASSPPGQGIGYTF. The CDR3 DNA reads as TGTGCCAGCAGCCCCCCCGGACAGGGGATTGGCTACACCTTC.

Ten or more counts support this clonotype. This chain connects TRBV28 to TRBJ2-1; D is unclear. CDR1 is MDHEN and CDR2 is SYDVKM in the germline V gene. CDR3 length: 13 residues. With 3 bases removed from V and 6 bases from J, the gap between germline ends came to 9 bases. Written as DNA, the CDR3 is TGTGCCAGCAGTTTCGGATTCTTCAATGAGCAGTTCTTC. Its protein product is CASSFGFFNEQFF.

This clonotype showed up many times. The chain has TRBV10-3 and TRBJ1-4; 8 nucleotides match TRBD1. Germline CDR1 reads ENHRY; CDR2 reads SYGVKD. The CDR3 totals 14 residues. Losses at the gene ends were 2 bases for V and 8 bases for J; bases not matched to a gene: 4. The CDR3 bases are TGTGCCATCAGTGAGAGACAGGGGACAGAAAAACTGTTTTTT. This translates into CAISERQGTEKLFF.

This clonotype was seen more than once but under ten times. The rearrangement uses TRBV7-2 and TRBJ2-2; 9 bases are shared with TRBD1. The CDR3 has 16 residues. V trimming: 7 bases; J trimming: 7 bases; junction bases outside the gene matches: 13. Germline CDR1 SGHTA, CDR2 FQGNSA. CDR3 in DNA: TGTGCCAGCACCTGGGGGGACAGGGAAAGTGGCGGGGAGCTGTTTTTT. Translating gives CASTWGDRESGGELFF.